These T cell receptor beta chains were read from a single sample in a study of blood T cell repertoires in COVID-19. Method: immunoSEQ multiplex PCR; TCRdb's copy keeps in-frame clones and lacks some. The table lists some 25,000 clones, roughly 84% of them singletons. The sample was peripheral blood. These receptors were taken from a human donor in a cohort sampled during active COVID-19. Each CDR3 is given with its conserved first and last residue. D genes are given only for firm matches. For some rows the clone size is stated as once, few or many, or as a class when expanded; others skip it.

D gene	V gene	J gene	clone size	CDR3 DNA	CDR3 protein
TRBD2	TRBV4-3	TRBJ2-7	-	TGCGCCAGCAGCCGAGAGTTAGGCGGGGGGCACATCTCCTACGAGCAGTACTTC	CASSRELGGGHISYEQYF
-	TRBV6-5	TRBJ2-7	once	TGTGCCAGCAGTAAGGGCCCGGGGGTCTACGAGCAGTACTTC	CASSKGPGVYEQYF
-	TRBV20-1	TRBJ2-1	-	TGCAGTGCCACTATTAATGAGCAGTTCTTC	CSATINEQFF
TRBD2	TRBV7-2	TRBJ2-3	-	TGTGCCAGCAGCCCACGACTAGCGGGGGGGCTAACAGATACGCAGTATTTT	CASSPRLAGGLTDTQYF
-	TRBV7-9	TRBJ1-3	-	TGTGCCAGCAGCTTAGGGGCACCCGTTGACACCATATATTTT	CASSLGAPVDTIYF
-	TRBV27	TRBJ1-1	-	TGTGCCAGCAGTTTACGGGGGTCCTCTGAAGCTTTCTTT	CASSLRGSSEAFF
TRBD1	TRBV30	TRBJ2-7	-	TGTGCCTATTCGACAGGGAGCTCCTACGAGCAGTACTTC	CAYSTGSSYEQYF
TRBD2	TRBV18	TRBJ2-7	once	TGTGCCACCCGGGCGAGCGGGAGCTCCTACGAGCAGTACTTC	CATRASGSSYEQYF
TRBD2	TRBV19	TRBJ2-5	-	TGTGCCAGTACCCTGGGGGGGGGTTCGGGGACCCAGTACTTC	CASTLGGGSGTQYF
-	TRBV11-3	TRBJ1-2	-	TGTGCCAGCAGCTTAGCAGGATTCGATGGCTACACCTTC	CASSLAGFDGYTF
TRBD1	TRBV19	TRBJ1-6	-	TGTGCCAGTAGTAAACGACAGGGGCCTTACTCCTATAATTCACCCCTCCACTTT	CASSKRQGPYSYNSPLHF
TRBD1	TRBV9	TRBJ1-6	-	TGTGCCAGCAGCGTAGGAATATCGGACAGGGTCAATTCACCCCTCCACTTT	CASSVGISDRVNSPLHF
-	TRBV2	TRBJ1-6	once	TGTGCCAGCAGCGCCAGGGTTCGGGATTCACCCCTCCACTTT	CASSARVRDSPLHF
TRBD1	TRBV2	TRBJ2-7	-	TGTGCCAGCAGGGACAGGGGCGTCTCCTACGAGCAGTACTTC	CASRDRGVSYEQYF
TRBD1	TRBV24-1	TRBJ2-2	-	TGTGCCACCAGTGAACCCGGACAGGCACTGACCGGGGAGCTGTTTTTT	CATSEPGQALTGELFF
TRBD2	TRBV27	TRBJ2-1	-	TGTGCCAGCAGACGGGGGGGGGCCTCCTACAATGAGCAGTTCTTC	CASRRGGASYNEQFF
-	TRBV27	TRBJ1-2	-	TGTGCCAGCAGTTTATCTACCACGGTTCGTGGCTACACCTTC	CASSLSTTVRGYTF
TRBD1	TRBV19	TRBJ2-7	few	TGTGCCAGTACCCCACAGGGGAAGTCCTACGAGCAGTACTTC	CASTPQGKSYEQYF
TRBD1	TRBV9	TRBJ1-5	-	TGTGCCAGCAGCTTGACAGGGGGCTCGAATCAGCCCCAGCATTTT	CASSLTGGSNQPQHF
-	TRBV6-5	TRBJ2-7	-	TGTGCCAGCACGGTCCCGGGTGGCTACGAGCAGTACTTC	CASTVPGGYEQYF
TRBD2	TRBV15	TRBJ2-5	-	TGTGCCACCAGCAGAGGAGGAGGGAGACTAGCGGGGTCGATGGAGACCCAGTACTTC	CATSRGGGRLAGSMETQYF
-	TRBV5-1	TRBJ1-1	few	TGCGCCAGCAAGGAGTTAATGAACACTGAAGCTTTCTTT	CASKELMNTEAFF
TRBD2	TRBV6-2/TRBV6-3	TRBJ2-2	-	TGTGCCAGCAGTTACTCTTGGACTAGCGGGAGAGTCGGGGAGCTGTTTTTT	CASSYSWTSGRVGELFF
TRBD1	TRBV4-3	TRBJ1-1	-	TGCGCCAGCAGCCAAGACCTCCGGACAGGCGTCATGGGCACTGAAGCTTTCTTT	CASSQDLRTGVMGTEAFF
TRBD1	TRBV29-1	TRBJ1-1	-	TGCAGCGTTGAAGATCCGTACAGGGGGCGATTCGGAGCTTTCTTT	CSVEDPYRGRFGAFF
-	TRBV3-1/TRBV3-2	TRBJ2-7	-	TGTGCCAGCAGCCAAGATGCAACAACCTGGCGGGACGAGCAGTACTTC	CASSQDATTWRDEQYF
TRBD2	TRBV5-1	TRBJ2-5	-	TGCGCCAGCAACCGTCTCGGGGGGGGAACCCAAGAGACCCAGTACTTC	CASNRLGGGTQETQYF
TRBD1	TRBV18	TRBJ1-2	-	TGTGCCAGCTCCCCAGGGACAGGGGGCACTCTTTCGGATGGCTACACCTTC	CASSPGTGGTLSDGYTF
TRBD1	TRBV28	TRBJ1-2	-	TGTGCCAGCAGTTTAGACGGGACAGGGTTTGGCTACACCTTC	CASSLDGTGFGYTF
-	TRBV6-5	TRBJ2-7	-	TGTGCCAGCAGTCTATACATGGAGGGCGAGCAGTACTTC	CASSLYMEGEQYF
-	TRBV6-5	TRBJ1-5	-	TGTGCCAGCAGCAACACTGGACAGACCTATCAGCCCCAGCATTTT	CASSNTGQTYQPQHF
-	TRBV7-9	TRBJ2-2	-	TGTGCCAGCAGCTTATCAGGGGTTCACACCGGGGAGCTGTTTTTT	CASSLSGVHTGELFF
TRBD1	TRBV7-2	TRBJ2-5	-	TGTGCCAGCAGCCTACGGGACAGGATAGTAGCGGCTTTCCAAGAGACCCAGTACTTC	CASSLRDRIVAAFQETQYF
-	TRBV11-2	TRBJ1-1	-	TGTGCCAGCAGCTTAGGCCCCGTGGCAGGGAGGAGGACTGAAGCTTTCTTT	CASSLGPVAGRRTEAFF
-	TRBV3-1/TRBV3-2	TRBJ1-2	once	TGTGCCAGCAGCCAACCTCTTGGGCCTCTCTCCCGGAACTATGGCTACACCTTC	CASSQPLGPLSRNYGYTF
-	TRBV21-1	TRBJ1-1	-	TGTGCCAGCAGCAAAGCGGTACAGAAAATCTTT	CASSKAVQKIF
TRBD1	TRBV12-3/TRBV12-4	TRBJ1-1	-	TGTGCCAGTCTCCAGGGGGATCGCACTGAAGCTTTCTTT	CASLQGDRTEAFF
TRBD1	TRBV7-8	TRBJ1-6	-	TGTGCCAGCAGCCGGGAGGGACAGGGGAATTCACCCCTCCACTTT	CASSREGQGNSPLHF
-	TRBV4-3	TRBJ2-7	few	TGCGCCAGCAGCCAGTACACTGACAGTAGCATCTACGAGCAGTACTTC	CASSQYTDSSIYEQYF
TRBD2	TRBV5-1	TRBJ2-1	-	TGCGCCAGCAGCTTAAAACTAGCGGGGGGAAATGAGCAGTTCTTC	CASSLKLAGGNEQFF
-	TRBV5-1	TRBJ2-3	once	TGCGCCAGCAGCTCGACGAACAGGGATACGCAGTATTTT	CASSSTNRDTQYF
TRBD1	TRBV5-1	TRBJ2-6	-	TGCGCCAGCAGCTTGGAATCGATGGGACAGGGGGCGCAGGGGGCCAACGTCCTGACTTTC	CASSLESMGQGAQGANVLTF
TRBD2	TRBV5-5	TRBJ2-3	-	TGTGCCAGCAGCTGGACTGGGACTAGCGGGGTCACAGATACGCAGTATTTT	CASSWTGTSGVTDTQYF
TRBD2	TRBV7-2	TRBJ2-1	-	TGTGCCAGCAGCCGGACTAGCGGGGGGTCCTCCTACAATGAGCAGTTCTTC	CASSRTSGGSSYNEQFF
TRBD1	TRBV7-8	TRBJ2-2	-	TGTGCCAGCAGCTGGGGACAGGGGGACGGCGGGGAGCTGTTTTTT	CASSWGQGDGGELFF
-	TRBV7-9	TRBJ2-7	once	TGTGCCAGCAGCTTAGCGGGGGCAGGGGAAGGGCAGTACTTC	CASSLAGAGEGQYF